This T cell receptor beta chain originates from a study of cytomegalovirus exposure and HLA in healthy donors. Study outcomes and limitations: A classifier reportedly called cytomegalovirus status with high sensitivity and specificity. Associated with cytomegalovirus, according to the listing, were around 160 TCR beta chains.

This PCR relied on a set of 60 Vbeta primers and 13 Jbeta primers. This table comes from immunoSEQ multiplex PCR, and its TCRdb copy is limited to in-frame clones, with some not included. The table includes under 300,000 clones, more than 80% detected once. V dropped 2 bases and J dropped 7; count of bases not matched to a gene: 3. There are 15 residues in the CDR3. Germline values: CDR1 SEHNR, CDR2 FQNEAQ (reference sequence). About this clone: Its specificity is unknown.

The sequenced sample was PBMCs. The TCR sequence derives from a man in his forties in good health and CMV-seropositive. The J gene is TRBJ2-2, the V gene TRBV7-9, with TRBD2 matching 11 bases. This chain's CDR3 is CASSLRLAGIGELFF. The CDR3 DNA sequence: TGTGCCAGCAGCTTAAGACTAGCGGGAATCGGGGAGCTGTTTTTT.